This T cell receptor (beta chain) was obtained from a study of blood T cell repertoires in COVID-19. Overall study context: Acute-phase and convalescent COVID-19 samples originated in the United States, Italy and Spain.

There are 13 residues in the CDR3. V was cut by 2 bases and J by 4 bases, with 7 bases left in between. From germline, CDR1 is MNHEY and CDR2 SVGEGT. Clinical history as reported by participants underpinned cohort assignment. In the source study's methods: Amplification with reference gene primers provided the estimates of nucleated cell counts. TCRdb keeps only in-frame clones here, not all; method: immunoSEQ multiplex PCR. The DNA gave D and trimming, while V, J and clone size come from that table. The table records approximately 270,000 clones, roughly 89% of them present only once. This chain joins TRBV6-2 or TRBV6-3 and TRBJ2-3, with unresolved D. Specimen: PBMCs or T cells enriched from blood (not recorded which). The source is a woman aged 60-70 years who had recovered from COVID-19. The CDR3 DNA reads as TGTGCCAGCAGTTACCTAGAGGCAGATACGCAGTATTTT. Translated, it gives CASSYLEADTQYF.